This T cell receptor (beta chain) was identified during a study of shared clonotypes between healthy human individuals. Whole-study context: Donors were two women and a few men aged 18 to 49.

Study-wide results and limits: With a few donors compared, approximately 5.5% of naive CD4 clonotypes were shared. Having only a few donors restricted how much genetic and exposure-history diversity was captured. It was only blood that was sampled, and tissue repertoires likely differ.

Assay: immunoSEQ multiplex PCR; the TCRdb copy retains only in-frame clones and omits some. The sample consists of 650,000 to 800,000 clones, 90% to 95% of them appearing once. As to this clone: The antigen is unknown.

Germline CDR1 is SGDLS and CDR2 is YYNGEE. V was clipped by 1 base and J by 3 bases, with 9 bases between them. The CDR3 spans 14 residues. Naive CD8 cells, CD45RO-negative and positively selected for CCR7, excluded terminally differentiated effector memory CD45RA+ cells. The sequence was collected from a man younger than 40 in good health. V gene TRBV9 combines with J gene TRBJ2-3; D gene ambiguous. Sequencing used naive CD8+ T cells sorted from blood. The CDR3 nucleotides read TGTGCCAGCAGCGTAAACCCGGTGACAGATACGCAGTATTTT. Encoded protein: CASSVNPVTDTQYF.